The clone carrying this T cell receptor (beta chain) has only one observation. Its antigen is not identified. This entry belongs to a study of T cell responses to AZD1222 COVID-19 vaccine. Study conclusions and caveats: Spike-specific TCR breadth rose after two AZD1222 doses, and depth rose as well. Of the AZD1222 recipients, only 5 or 6 were seropositive at baseline. Clonal diversity was possibly underestimated; the donors were predominantly white British and more often female.

Trimming cost V 0 bases and J 4 bases, with 15 bases left between them. Germline CDR1 LGHDT, CDR2 YNNKEL (reference sequence). The CDR3 is 16 amino acids. TCRdb's table, derived via immunoSEQ multiplex PCR, lists solely in-frame clones and lacks some. Among about 180,000 clones, 80% to 95% were seen once, and the ten largest hold roughly 1%. This rearrangement joins TRBV3-1 (or the pseudogene TRBV3-2) to TRBJ1-1; tentatively, D is TRBD1 (5 bases). The material was peripheral blood, obtained 28 days after the second dose of the MenACWY control vaccine. The TCR originated in an adult who received the MenACWY meningococcal vaccine as a control. CDR3 nucleotides: TGTGCCAGCAGCCAAGAGAAAGGGGCAGGCGGCACTGAAGCTTTCTTT. Amino acids: CASSQEKGAGGTEAFF.